The rows below give T cell receptor beta chains drawn from one sample of a study of OX40 agonist ivuxolimab in advanced cancers. The data were produced by immunoSEQ multiplex PCR, yet TCRdb's version contains in-frame clones alone and is incomplete. Among about 60,000 clones listed, roughly 86% were seen once. Sequencing was performed on CD4+ or CD8+ T cells sorted from blood, taken in a trial of the OX40 agonist ivuxolimab. The receptors originated from an adult with an advanced solid tumor such as melanoma, head and neck, liver or kidney cancer. Each CDR3 is given with its conserved first and last residue. The D gene is left open where the match is weak. Size is stated for part of the rows, as once, few or many counts, or as a class when the clone is expanded.

D gene,V gene,J gene,clone size,CDR3 protein,CDR3 DNA
-,TRBV29-1,TRBJ2-4,-,CSVVVEDIQYF,TGCAGCGTTGTTGTTGAGGACATTCAGTACTTC
TRBD1,TRBV6-1,TRBJ2-2,once,CASSETGQEALNTGELFF,TGTGCCAGCAGTGAAACGGGACAGGAAGCCTTGAACACCGGGGAGCTGTTTTTT
-,TRBV7-3,TRBJ1-1,-,CASSLVGKGLNTEAFF,TGTGCCAGCAGCTTGGTTGGAAAGGGACTGAACACTGAAGCTTTCTTT
-,TRBV19,TRBJ2-1,once,CASSSSFGPTPYNEQFF,TGTGCCAGTAGTTCCTCTTTCGGACCGACACCCTACAATGAGCAGTTCTTC
-,TRBV29-1,TRBJ2-7,-,CSALGTTYEQYF,TGCAGCGCACTCGGGACAACATACGAGCAGTACTTC
-,TRBV19,TRBJ1-5,-,CASSIIGYSNQPQHF,TGTGCCAGTAGTATTATAGGTTATAGCAATCAGCCCCAGCATTTT
-,TRBV27,TRBJ2-7,-,CASSGPSYEQYF,TGTGCCAGCTCGGGGCCGTCCTACGAGCAGTACTTC
-,TRBV7-8,TRBJ1-6,-,CASSLDMVKTVSSYNSPLHF,TGTGCCAGCAGCTTAGATATGGTTAAGACCGTCAGCTCCTATAATTCACCCCTCCACTTT
-,TRBV4-3,TRBJ1-1,-,CASSPRAPGAEAFF,TGCGCCAGCAGCCCCCGGGCCCCTGGAGCTGAAGCTTTCTTT
-,TRBV6-5,TRBJ2-7,-,CASSYSTGETNYEQYF,TGTGCCAGCAGTTACTCGACGGGGGAGACAAACTACGAGCAGTACTTC
TRBD2,TRBV7-9,TRBJ2-7,-,CASSTSGGRHEQYF,TGTGCCAGCAGCACCAGCGGGGGAAGGCACGAGCAGTACTTC
TRBD2,TRBV5-4,TRBJ2-3,-,CASSLVGGGTDTQYF,TGTGCCAGCAGCTTAGTGGGGGGGGGCACAGATACGCAGTATTTT
-,TRBV6-4,TRBJ1-1,-,CASSDSISTEAFF,TGTGCCAGCAGTGACTCGATATCCACTGAAGCTTTCTTT
-,TRBV5-5,TRBJ2-3,-,CASTRLNTDTQYF,TGTGCCAGCACCCGACTAAACACAGATACGCAGTATTTT
-,TRBV28,TRBJ1-1,-,CASSSGNTEAFF,TGTGCCAGCAGCTCGGGTAACACTGAAGCTTTCTTT
-,TRBV4-3,TRBJ2-7,-,CASSQEVGFSYEQYF,TGCGCCAGCAGCCAAGAGGTCGGATTTTCTTACGAGCAGTACTTC
-,TRBV9,TRBJ2-3,-,CASREGGGTDTQYF,TGTGCCAGCAGAGAGGGGGGGGGCACAGATACGCAGTATTTT
-,TRBV9,TRBJ2-7,-,CASSVGGGISYEQYF,TGTGCCAGCAGCGTAGGGGGGGGCATCTCCTACGAGCAGTACTTC
-,TRBV29-1,TRBJ2-7,many,CSVLTGSYEQYF,TGCAGCGTCCTTACAGGAAGCTACGAGCAGTACTTC
-,TRBV6-5,TRBJ2-7,medium-sized,CASSSQDEQYF,TGTGCCAGCAGTTCTCAAGACGAGCAGTACTTC
-,TRBV29-1,TRBJ2-7,-,CSVAGSTSIYEQYF,TGCAGCGTGGCTGGCTCAACGTCTATCTACGAGCAGTACTTC
-,TRBV2,TRBJ1-5,-,CASTAGDSNQPQHF,TGTGCCAGCACGGCGGGGGATAGCAATCAGCCCCAGCATTTT
-,TRBV6-1,TRBJ2-7,-,CASSQNSYEQYF,TGTGCCAGCAGCCAAAACAGCTACGAGCAGTACTTC
-,TRBV6-5,TRBJ2-5,-,CASSIDREETQYF,TGTGCCAGCAGTATCGATCGCGAAGAGACCCAGTACTTC
TRBD1,TRBV6-5,TRBJ1-2,-,CASSPTGGADGYTF,TGTGCCAGCAGTCCAACAGGGGGCGCGGACGGCTACACCTTC
-,TRBV6-5,TRBJ2-5,-,CASSYEVKTQYF,TGTGCCAGCAGTTACGAAGTGAAGACCCAGTACTTC
TRBD1,TRBV9,TRBJ1-2,-,CASSEQGYGYTF,TGTGCCAGCAGCGAACAGGGGTATGGCTACACCTTC
-,TRBV5-1,TRBJ1-2,-,CASSLTENYGYTF,TGCGCTAGCAGTTTGACAGAGAACTATGGCTACACCTTC
TRBD1,TRBV28,TRBJ1-1,-,CASSLRRGRGRITEAFF,TGTGCCAGCAGTTTACGGAGGGGGCGGGGTAGGATCACTGAAGCTTTCTTT
-,TRBV6-5,TRBJ1-2,-,CASSYLGPNYGYTF,TGTGCCAGCAGTTACTTGGGACCGAACTATGGCTACACCTTC
-,TRBV27,TRBJ2-7,-,CASSLAGVAEQYF,TGTGCCAGCAGTCTCGCAGGCGTGGCCGAGCAGTACTTC
TRBD1,TRBV4-2,TRBJ2-3,-,CASSQQGGTGTITDTQYF,TGTGCCAGCAGCCAACAAGGAGGGACAGGGACCATCACAGATACGCAGTATTTT
TRBD2,TRBV27,TRBJ2-3,-,CASSPRLAGGLYADTQYF,TGTGCCAGCAGTCCGAGACTAGCGGGGGGGCTATACGCAGATACGCAGTATTTT
-,TRBV9,TRBJ2-1,few,CASSGGASQQFF,TGTGCCAGCAGCGGGGGGGCATCCCAGCAGTTCTTC
TRBD2,TRBV2,TRBJ2-2,few,CASSEVAGGTPAGELFF,TGTGCCAGCAGTGAAGTTGCGGGGGGAACGCCGGCCGGGGAGCTGTTTTTT
-,TRBV5-6,TRBJ1-1,-,CASSPTGLTEAFF,TGTGCCAGCAGCCCAACAGGGCTCACTGAAGCTTTCTTT
-,TRBV9,TRBJ1-4,-,CASSSFGLEEKLFF,TGTGCCAGCAGCTCTTTCGGGTTGGAGGAAAAACTGTTTTTT
-,TRBV10-3,TRBJ2-7,-,CAITNAVQTYEQYF,TGTGCCATCACTAATGCTGTTCAGACCTACGAGCAGTACTTC
TRBD1,TRBV9,TRBJ1-3,-,CASSPRQGPYFGNTIYF,TGTGCCAGCAGCCCCCGACAGGGACCTTACTTTGGAAACACCATATATTTT
TRBD1,TRBV4-1,TRBJ1-3,-,CASSQPIGTGNTIYF,TGCGCCAGCAGCCAACCAATCGGGACAGGGAACACCATATATTTT
-,TRBV9,TRBJ1-1,-,CASSAPHRETEAFF,TGTGCCAGCAGCGCCCCCCACAGGGAAACTGAAGCTTTCTTT
-,TRBV6-5,TRBJ1-2,-,CASSSDHYGYTF,TGTGCCAGCAGTTCCGATCACTATGGCTACACCTTC
-,TRBV5-6,TRBJ2-7,-,CASSLGLRGDEQYF,TGTGCCAGCAGCTTGGGGCTCCGAGGGGACGAGCAGTACTTC
-,TRBV11-2,TRBJ2-5,-,CASRLGGQETQYF,TGTGCCAGCAGGCTCGGGGGCCAAGAGACCCAGTACTTC